These 31 T cell receptor beta chains came from one sample sequenced in a study of post-analysis software for immune sequencing data. Study-wide findings and caveats: TRBV segments more frequent in patients than in controls numbered five and included TRBV5-6, TRBV5-1 and TRBV20-1.

Their target antigens are unknown. Built from TCR beta cDNA, the libraries had unique molecular identifiers in them. TCRdb analysed the PCR reads with MiXCR anew, one entry per CDR3 protein. This table holds approximately 660,000 distinct CDR3 sequences, 55% to 60% found once. The sample taken for sequencing was blood. Receptor source: a girl aged 2 to 10 with multiple sclerosis.

The chain carries TRBV6-1 and TRBJ2-5; D remains unclear. Trimming pared 2 bases from V and 3 bases from J, leaving 7 bases between. There are 13 residues in the CDR3. The germline V gene encodes CDR1 MNHNS and CDR2 SASEGT. CDR3 sequence: CASSEMDEETQYF. CDR3 DNA: TGTGCCAGCAGTGAAATGGACGAAGAGACCCAGTACTTC.

V usage is TRBV24-1 and J usage is TRBJ2-1; 9 nucleotides align to TRBD1. Per the germline V gene, CDR1 is KGHDR and CDR2 is SFDVKD. Trimming at V came to 3 bases and at J to 5 bases, leaving 10 bases not matched to a gene. The length of the CDR3 is 17 residues. The CDR3 region is CATSDGITGGIHNEQFF. CDR3 coding DNA: TGTGCCACCAGTGATGGGATCACAGGGGGCATCCACAATGAGCAGTTCTTC.

A remark on this clonotype: Mismatch with germline at one junction end may stem from a read error. The V gene is TRBV25-1, the J gene TRBJ1-2; 9 nucleotides line up with TRBD1. The CDR3 covers 15 residues. The germline CDR1 and CDR2 sequences are MGHDK and SYGVNS. In DNA form, the CDR3 reads TGTGTCAGCACTGATACCGGGACAGGGAACTATGGCTACACCTTC. Its protein product is CVSTDTGTGNYGYTF.

This clonotype appeared once. The chain employs TRBV5-1 and TRBJ2-4; D might be TRBD2 (5 bases). This CDR3 has 13 residues. Trimming took 4 bases from V and 8 from J, leaving 13 bases between them. Germline V CDR1 and CDR2: SGHRS, YFSETQ. The CDR3 sequence is CASSLELEDIQYF. The CDR3 nucleotides are TGCGCCAGCAGCCTGGAACTGGAGGACATTCAGTACTTC.

This chain uses TRBV30 with TRBJ2-3, with 8 bases that match TRBD1. Germline lookup yields CDR1 GTSNPN and CDR2 SVGIG (reference sequence). This CDR3 contains 15 residues. J gave up 5 bases and V 0 bases, and 7 bases lay outside the gene matches. The CDR3 bases are TGTGCCTGGAGTGTACTCCAGGGGGCGATAGATACGCAGTATTTT. Translation gives CAWSVLQGAIDTQYF. The whole variable domain, filled in from reference TRBV30 and TRBJ2-3, reads SQTIHQWPATLVQPVGSPLSLECTVEGTSNPNLYWYRQAAGRGLQLLFYSVGIGQISSEVPQNLSASRPQDRQFILSSKKLLLSDSGFYLCAWSVLQGAIDTQYFGPGTRLTVL.

The chain combines TRBV20-1 with TRBJ2-5, with 7 bases identical to TRBD2. This CDR3 has 13 amino acids. The ends lost 3 bases at V and 5 bases at J; junction bases unmatched: 6. CDR1 and CDR2 (germline): DFQATT, SNEGSKA (reference sequence). The CDR3 is CSARGGSYETQYF. The DNA of the CDR3 is TGCAGTGCTAGGGGCGGGAGCTATGAGACCCAGTACTTC.

This clonotype was counted once. The genes are TRBV5-1 and TRBJ2-1, with 8 bases that match TRBD2. The CDR3 runs to 17 residues. Germline trimming cut 0 bases from V and 1 base from J; bases unmatched to any gene: 6. Germline values: CDR1 SGHRS, CDR2 YFSETQ. The CDR3 is CASSLGASGRSYNEQFF. CDR3 coding DNA: TGCGCCAGCAGCTTGGGTGCGAGCGGGAGATCCTACAATGAGCAGTTCTTC.

The V gene is TRBV7-9, the J gene TRBJ2-6; D not resolved. Germline values: CDR1 SEHNR, CDR2 FQNEAQ (reference sequence). The V end lost 7 bases, the J end lost 0 bases, and 10 bases lay between the germline ends. The CDR3 sequence is 15 residues long. The chain's CDR3 is CASTPSSSGANVLTF. The CDR3 nucleotides read TGTGCCAGCACCCCTTCCAGCTCTGGGGCCAACGTCCTGACTTTC.

The chain employs TRBV28 and TRBJ2-3; tentatively, D is TRBD2 (5 bases). The CDR3 has 12 amino acids. Germline values: CDR1 MDHEN, CDR2 SYDVKM. Trimming shortened V by 8 bases and J by 4 bases, and 10 bases separated the two germline ends. CDR3: CASFSDPDTQYF. DNA for the CDR3: TGTGCCAGCTTTAGCGACCCAGATACGCAGTATTTT. Complete variable domain (other parts from reference TRBV28 and TRBJ2-3): DVKVTQSSRYLVKRTGEKVFLECVQDMDHENMFWYRQDPGLGLRLIYFSYDVKMKEKGDIPEGYSVSREKKERFSLILESASTNQTSMYLCASFSDPDTQYFGPGTRLTVL.

The rearrangement joins TRBV29-1 to TRBJ2-1; unclear D gene. The CDR3 loop spans 12 amino acids. Trimming took off 7 bases at V and 10 bases at J, with 17 bases between the two ends. Germline CDR1 and CDR2: SQVTM and ANQGSEA. The CDR3 DNA reads TGCAGCGCCCGTCCACGTTTCAGCGAGCAGTTCTTC. Its protein is CSARPRFSEQFF.

J is TRBJ2-1 and V is TRBV14; TRBD2 matches 14 bases. V lost 4 bases and J lost 13; bases outside the gene matches: 3. Germline V gene lookup returns CDR1 SGHDN and CDR2 FVKESK. The CDR3 runs 13 residues. CDR3 loop: CASSRTSGGSQFF. The DNA of the CDR3 is TGTGCCAGCAGCCGGACTAGCGGGGGGTCCCAGTTCTTC.

The V and J genes are TRBV7-2 and TRBJ2-1; 7 nucleotides agree with TRBD1. Germline CDR1 is SGHTA and CDR2 is FQGNSA. The V gene end was trimmed by 5 bases and the J gene end by 3 bases; junction bases not matched to a gene: 16. CDR3 length equals 18 residues. CDR3 in DNA: TGTGCCAGCAGCCAAATGCCCCCAGGGGGACGGTTCTACAATGAGCAGTTCTTC. Protein: CASSQMPPGGRFYNEQFF.

This chain uses TRBV7-2 with TRBJ1-5, with 9 positions matching TRBD1. The CDR3 length is 15 residues. Germline lookup yields CDR1 SGHTA and CDR2 FQGNSA. Trimming took 3 bases from V and 4 from J; bases not matched to a gene: 4. The CDR3 DNA reads TGTGCCAGCAGCTTGACAGGGGGGCAGAATCAGCCCCAGCATTTT. It specifies CASSLTGGQNQPQHF.

V and J are TRBV7-2 and TRBJ2-3; 12 nucleotides align to TRBD1. Germline trimming cut 5 bases from V and 6 bases from J; bases unmatched to any gene: 9. Germline V CDR1 and CDR2: SGHTA, FQGNSA. This CDR3 comprises 16 residues. The CDR3 DNA follows: TGTGCCAGCAGCCAGCGGGGGACAGGGGGCGCGGATACGCAGTATTTT. Translating it yields CASSQRGTGGADTQYF.

A note on this clonotype: The junction shows a germline mismatch at one end, possibly a read error. V is TRBV7-8 and J is TRBJ2-7; D call uncertain. This CDR3 is built from 14 residues. CDR1 and CDR2 (germline): SGHVS, FQNEAQ. The CDR3 DNA follows: TGTGCCGGCAGCTTGGACCGCCTCGCCTACGAGCAGTACTTC. Its protein is CAGSLDRLAYEQYF.

J is TRBJ2-5 and V is TRBV11-2, with 9 bases matching TRBD2. CDR1 SGHAT and CDR2 FQNNGV come from the germline V gene. The CDR3 totals 19 residues. Germline trimming cut 3 bases from V and 11 bases from J; bases unmatched to any gene: 25. DNA for the CDR3: TGTGCCAGCAGCTTTGGGGTTAGCGGGGGCCCCAGCTCCTACAATGAGCAGTACTTC. Protein product: CASSFGVSGGPSSYNEQYF.

This chain connects TRBV29-1 to TRBJ1-1, with 7 bases identical to TRBD1. Trimming cost V 7 bases and J 3 bases; bases outside gene matches: 5. This CDR3 contains 12 residues. The germline gives CDR1 SQVTM, CDR2 ANQGSEA. The CDR3 DNA sequence: TGCAGCGGACAGGGAACTTACACTGAAGCTTTCTTT. It codes for CSGQGTYTEAFF.

The V call is TRBV5-1, the J call TRBJ2-5; 7 bases agree with TRBD1. The germline V gene has CDR1 SGHRS and CDR2 YFSETQ. Germline trimming cut 4 bases from V and 0 bases from J; bases unmatched to any gene: 6. CDR3 size: 15 residues. CDR3 region: CASSQSTGDQETQYF. The DNA of the CDR3 is TGCGCCAGCAGCCAATCTACAGGGGACCAAGAGACCCAGTACTTC.

Written as DNA, the CDR3 is TGTGCCAGCAGCTTACGTAGAAGCAGAACAGATACGCAGTATTTT. This encodes CASSLRRSRTDTQYF. V gene TRBV7-2 combines with J gene TRBJ2-3; no clear D. The length of the CDR3 is 15 residues. Germline values: CDR1 SGHTA, CDR2 FQGNSA. Trimming cost V 2 bases and J 3 bases, with 12 bases left between them.

The rearrangement links TRBV6-6 to TRBJ2-3; TRBD1 matches at 8 bases. The CDR3 is 15 amino acids. Germline CDR1 reads MNHNY; CDR2 reads SVGAGI (reference sequence). V dropped 1 base and J dropped 3; count of bases not matched to a gene: 3. The CDR3 here is CASSYFWTGTDTQYF. The CDR3 DNA follows: TGTGCCAGCAGTTACTTCTGGACAGGGACAGATACGCAGTATTTT.

The chain couples TRBV10-2 to TRBJ2-5, with D tentatively TRBD2 (6 bases). The germline V and J ends were trimmed by 0 bases and 11 bases, with 16 bases remaining between them. CDR1 WSHSY and CDR2 SAAADI come from the germline V gene. The CDR3 is made up of 14 amino acids. The CDR3 sequence: CASSESGRGGKQYF. The CDR3 nucleotides read TGCGCCAGCAGTGAGTCCGGTAGGGGAGGCAAGCAGTACTTC.

The chain is built from TRBV4-2 and TRBJ2-1; 8 bases match TRBD2. The junction had 12 bases not matched to a gene; V was cut back by 7 bases and J by 7 bases. The CDR3 contains 15 residues. Germline CDR1 LGHNA, CDR2 YNFKEQ. The CDR3 bases are TGTGCCAGCACCCCCCAGTACGGGGGGGTAAATGAGCAGTTCTTC. Translating gives CASTPQYGGVNEQFF.

The sample holds a few counts of this clonotype. This chain links TRBV6-1 with TRBJ1-2, with D possibly being TRBD1 (6 bases). The V gene lost 2 bases and the J gene lost 6 bases, with 16 bases spanning the gap. Germline CDR1 reads MNHNS; CDR2 reads SASEGT. The CDR3 contains 15 residues. The CDR3 sequence: CASSEPGRQGNGYTF. In DNA form, the CDR3 reads TGTGCCAGCAGTGAACCCGGTCGGCAGGGGAATGGCTACACCTTC.

This clonotype was counted only a few times. The chain uses TRBV20-1 and TRBJ1-5, with 11 bases identical to TRBD1. With V trimmed by 6 bases and J by 5 bases, 3 bases remained unmatched. Germline V gives CDR1 DFQATT, CDR2 SNEGSKA (reference sequence). The CDR3 totals 13 residues. CDR3 DNA sequence: TGCAGTGCAACGGGACAGGGGGATCAGCCCCAGCATTTT. Translation: CSATGQGDQPQHF.

This clonotype turned up a few times. This chain links TRBV6-1 with TRBJ2-5, with D perhaps given as TRBD1 or TRBD2 (5 bases each). CDR3 length equals 13 residues. Germline CDR1 MNHNS, CDR2 SASEGT. Trimming pared 7 bases from V and 4 bases from J, leaving 13 bases between. The CDR3 protein is CASNGGGVETQYF. CDR3 sequence (DNA): TGTGCCAGCAATGGGGGTGGTGTAGAGACCCAGTACTTC.

This clonotype is a singleton in its sample. The V gene is TRBV6-5, the J gene TRBJ1-6; the D gene is possibly TRBD1 (5 bases). Germline CDR1 and CDR2: MNHEY and SVGAGI. Trimming removed 2 bases from V and 10 bases from J, with 12 bases in between. CDR3 length: 14 amino acids. Here the CDR3 DNA reads TGTGCCAGCAGTTACCGACAGCCTCCCTCACCCCTCCACTTT. It specifies CASSYRQPPSPLHF.

The rearrangement joins TRBV29-1 to TRBJ2-7; tentatively, D is TRBD1 or TRBD2 (5 bases each). CDR3 size: 11 residues. Trimming shortened V by 4 bases and J by 3 bases, and 7 bases separated the two germline ends. Germline CDR1 SQVTM, CDR2 ANQGSEA. The CDR3 sequence is CSVGDLYEQYF. DNA of the CDR3: TGCAGCGTTGGGGACCTCTACGAGCAGTACTTC.

In its sample, this clonotype was seen once. The chain is built from TRBV12-3 or TRBV12-4 and TRBJ1-1; D is unclear. Trimming pared 4 bases from V and 6 bases from J, leaving 12 bases between. The CDR3 contains 13 residues. In DNA form, the CDR3 reads TGTGCCAGCAGTTCGGCAGGTGGATCTGAAGCTTTCTTT. It codes for CASSSAGGSEAFF.

In its sample, this clonotype was seen a few times. V and J are TRBV6-6 and TRBJ2-1; 11 bases match TRBD2. J gave up 7 bases and V 5 bases, and 10 bases lay outside the gene matches. The V gene's germline CDR1 is MNHNY and CDR2 SVGAGI (reference sequence). The CDR3 contains 16 residues. DNA for the CDR3: TGTGCCAGCAGTGGACCACTAGCGGGGGCGGGGAATGAGCAGTTCTTC. This encodes CASSGPLAGAGNEQFF.

The chain is built from TRBV20-1 and TRBJ1-1; possibly TRBD1 for D (5 bases). CDR1 and CDR2 (germline): DFQATT, SNEGSKA (reference sequence). The CDR3 is 15 amino acids. V lost 5 bases and J lost 0, with 16 bases in between. As DNA, the CDR3 is TGCAGTGCTGGGGGAACGGGCGCACTGAACACTGAAGCTTTCTTT. Translating it yields CSAGGTGALNTEAFF.

The chain joins TRBV29-1 to TRBJ1-5; 10 nucleotides match TRBD1. The CDR3 runs to 13 residues. The V and J ends lost 5 bases and 4 bases, in that order; junction bases with no gene match: 2. Germline V gene data show CDR1 as SQVTM and CDR2 as ANQGSEA. CDR3 DNA sequence: TGCAGCGTTCGACAGGGGGCTAATCAGCCCCAGCATTTT. Translation gives CSVRQGANQPQHF.